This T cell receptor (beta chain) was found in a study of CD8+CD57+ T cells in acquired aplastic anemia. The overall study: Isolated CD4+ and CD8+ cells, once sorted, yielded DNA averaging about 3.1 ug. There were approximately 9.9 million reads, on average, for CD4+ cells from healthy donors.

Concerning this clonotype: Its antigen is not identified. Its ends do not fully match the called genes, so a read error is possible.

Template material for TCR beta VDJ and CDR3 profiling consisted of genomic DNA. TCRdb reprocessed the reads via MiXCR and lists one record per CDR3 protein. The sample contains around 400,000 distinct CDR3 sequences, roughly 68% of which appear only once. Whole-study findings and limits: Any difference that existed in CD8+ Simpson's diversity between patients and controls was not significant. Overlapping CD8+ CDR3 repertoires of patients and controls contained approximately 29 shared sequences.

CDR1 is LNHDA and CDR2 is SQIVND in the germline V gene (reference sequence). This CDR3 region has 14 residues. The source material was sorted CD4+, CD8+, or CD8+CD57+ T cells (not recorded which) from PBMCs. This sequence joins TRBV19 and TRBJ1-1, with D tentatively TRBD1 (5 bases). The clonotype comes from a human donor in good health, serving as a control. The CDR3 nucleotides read TGTGCCACTAGTGGTCCGGGGGGTGACAATGAAGCTTTCTTT. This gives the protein CATSGPGGDNEAFF.